Following are 30 T cell receptor beta chains from one sample sequenced in a study of post-analysis software for immune sequencing data. Their antigen targets remain unknown. Prepared TCR beta cDNA libraries contained unique molecular identifiers. TCRdb analysed the PCR reads with MiXCR anew, one entry per CDR3 protein. The table lists around 710,000 distinct CDR3 sequences, 40% to 55% of them singletons. Whole-study findings and limits: Patients carried five TRBV segments more frequently than controls did, and TRBV5-6, TRBV5-1 and TRBV20-1 were among them.

Sequenced: blood. These receptors all come from a girl between 10 and 17 years old with multiple sclerosis.

V and J are TRBV29-1 and TRBJ2-3, with D perhaps TRBD2 (5 bases). CDR1 and CDR2 from the germline V gene are SQVTM and ANQGSEA. This CDR3 comprises 15 residues. The V and J ends lost 3 bases and 4 bases respectively, with 17 bases between them. DNA of the CDR3: TGCAGCGTTGAGGCCCGGGGAGCGTCTGCAGATACGCAGTATTTT. The encoded protein is CSVEARGASADTQYF.

This clonotype occurred a few times. The rearrangement uses TRBV20-1 and TRBJ1-5, with TRBD1 matching over 7 bases. Germline V lookup: CDR1 DFQATT, CDR2 SNEGSKA (reference sequence). This CDR3 is built from 15 residues. Trimming removed 1 base from V and 2 bases from J; junction bases left unmatched: 5. The CDR3 reads CSARVVTGGNQPQHF. Written as DNA, the CDR3 is TGCAGTGCTAGAGTTGTTACAGGGGGCAATCAGCCCCAGCATTTT.

The chain employs TRBV7-2 and TRBJ2-5, with TRBD1 identical over 8 bases. Germline CDR1 is SGHTA and CDR2 is FQGNSA. CDR3 length: 15 amino acids. V dropped 0 bases and J dropped 5; count of bases not matched to a gene: 5. The CDR3 sequence: CASSLARTGSETQYF. The DNA of the CDR3 is TGTGCCAGCAGCTTAGCGCGGACAGGGTCGGAGACCCAGTACTTC.

The chain uses TRBV12-3 or TRBV12-4 and TRBJ2-7, with D possibly being TRBD1 (5 bases). With the DNA end fitting TRBJ2-5 better, the J assignment may be wrong. This CDR3 contains 13 residues. In DNA, the CDR3 is TGTGCCAGCAGTTTCCCAGGGCTGGGGACCCAGTACTTC. Its protein product is CASSFPGLGTQYF.

The table lists this clonotype with a few counts. The chain has TRBV20-1 and TRBJ2-4; D is perhaps TRBD1 (5 bases). The CDR3 length is 14 residues. Germline CDR1 and CDR2: DFQATT and SNEGSKA (reference sequence). With 5 bases removed from V and 5 bases from J, the gap between germline ends came to 16 bases. The DNA for the CDR3 is TGCAGTGCTTTTAACTGGGGCCGTCAAAACATTCAGTACTTC. It specifies CSAFNWGRQNIQYF.

As DNA, the CDR3 is TGTGCCAGCAGTCTTGGGTGGCTAGCGGGAGTAAGTGATGAGCAGTTCTTC. Translation gives CASSLGWLAGVSDEQFF. The chain joins TRBV13 to TRBJ2-1; the match to TRBD2 covers 10 bases. Germline V gene sequence: CDR1 PRHDT, CDR2 FYEKMQ (reference sequence). Trimming took 6 bases from V and 8 from J; bases not matched to a gene: 16. The CDR3 has 17 residues.

V is TRBV4-1 and J is TRBJ1-1, with D possibly being TRBD1 (5 bases). Germline V gene data show CDR1 as MGHRA and CDR2 as YSYEKL. V dropped 0 bases and J dropped 0 bases, with 8 bases sitting between them. The CDR3 runs to 15 residues. CDR3 residues: CASSQDKGLNTEAFF. CDR3 DNA: TGCGCCAGCAGCCAAGATAAGGGGTTGAACACTGAAGCTTTCTTT.

The gene calls are TRBV7-6 and TRBJ2-5; weak D call: TRBD1 (5 bases). CDR3 length: 14 residues. The V end was cut by 4 bases, the J end by 1 base, with 10 bases between. CDR1 is SGHVS and CDR2 is FNYEAQ in the germline V gene. The CDR3 here is CASSYRRGQETQYF. The CDR3 DNA is TGTGCCAGCAGCTACAGAAGGGGCCAAGAGACCCAGTACTTC.

The chain joins TRBV14 to TRBJ2-2, with 10 bases identical to TRBD2. This CDR3 is 15 amino acids long. From germline, CDR1 is SGHDN and CDR2 FVKESK. Trimming at V came to 1 base and at J to 7 bases, leaving 3 bases not matched to a gene. CDR3 DNA sequence: TGTGCCAGCAGCCAAGTGGGACTAGCGAACGGGGAGCTGTTTTTT. Translating gives CASSQVGLANGELFF.

The rearrangement links TRBV4-3 to TRBJ2-1; 10 nucleotides align to TRBD2. The CDR3 extends over 17 amino acids. The J segment lost 5 bases and the V segment lost 5 bases, leaving 12 bases of the junction unmatched. Germline CDR1 LGHNA, CDR2 YSLEER. The CDR3 DNA reads TGCGCCAGCAGCGAAGCCCCTAGCGGGAGTACGGACAATGAGCAGTTCTTC. This gives the protein CASSEAPSGSTDNEQFF.

This chain connects TRBV12-3 or TRBV12-4 to TRBJ1-6; D is uncertain. Trimming pared 4 bases from V and 3 bases from J, leaving 13 bases between. The CDR3 length is 16 residues. The CDR3 DNA follows: TGTGCCAGCAGTTCCCCAGGAGGCAACTATAATTCACCCCTCCACTTT. It codes for CASSSPGGNYNSPLHF.

The chain links TRBV7-9 to TRBJ2-7; D uncertain. This CDR3 is 14 amino acids long. Looked up from germline, CDR1 is SEHNR and CDR2 is FQNEAQ (reference sequence). V lost 6 bases to trimming and J lost 4 bases, with 16 bases between them. CDR3 bases: TGTGCCAGCAGTCCCACCTTGGTAGAGTACGAGCAGTACTTC. Amino acid sequence: CASSPTLVEYEQYF.

V and J are TRBV5-5 and TRBJ2-7; tentatively, D is TRBD1 (6 bases). The CDR3 runs to 15 residues. Germline CDR1 is SGHKS and CDR2 is YYEKEE (reference sequence). The V gene lost 3 bases and the J gene lost 6 bases, with 19 bases spanning the gap. The CDR3 spells CASSWRTKSGAEQYF. The CDR3 DNA follows: TGTGCCAGCAGCTGGAGGACCAAGTCAGGGGCCGAGCAGTACTTC.

Only one count was recorded for this clonotype. The rearrangement uses TRBV20-1 and TRBJ2-7; perhaps TRBD2 as D (5 bases). Between the trimmed V and J ends, which lost 0 bases and 2 bases, there was a span of 11 bases. This CDR3 has 14 amino acids. CDR1 and CDR2 (germline): DFQATT, SNEGSKA (reference sequence). The CDR3 loop is CSARDRRATYEQYF. The CDR3 DNA follows: TGCAGTGCTAGAGATCGGCGGGCTACCTACGAGCAGTACTTC.

This chain joins TRBV7-2 and TRBJ1-5; possible D gene TRBD1, 6 bases. From germline, CDR1 is SGHTA and CDR2 FQGNSA. Trimming took off 2 bases at V and 2 bases at J, with 7 bases between the two ends. The CDR3 has 14 residues. The CDR3 here is CASSLPGGNQPQHF. The CDR3, as DNA: TGTGCCAGCAGCTTACCAGGGGGCAATCAGCCCCAGCATTTT.

The CDR3 DNA sequence: TGTGCCAGCAGCTCGACTACAGGGCCCTCCACAGATACGCAGTATTTT. It yields the protein CASSSTTGPSTDTQYF. The rearrangement joins TRBV7-9 to TRBJ2-3; a weak D match, TRBD1 (6 bases). The V end lost 4 bases, the J end lost 2 bases, and 16 bases lay between the germline ends. Per the germline V gene, CDR1 is SEHNR and CDR2 is FQNEAQ (reference sequence). The CDR3 runs to 16 residues. The whole variable domain, filled in from reference TRBV7-9 and TRBJ2-3, reads DTGVSQNPRHKITKRGQNVTFRCDPISEHNRLYWYRQTLGQGPEFLTYFQNEAQLEKSRLLSDRFSAERPKGSFSTLEIQRTEQGDSAMYLCASSSTTGPSTDTQYFGPGTRLTVL.

This chain links TRBV3-1 with TRBJ1-5; D call uncertain. Between the trimmed V and J ends, which lost 0 bases and 9 bases, there was a span of 9 bases. The CDR3 sequence is 13 residues long. Germline assignment: CDR1 LGHDT and CDR2 YNNKEL (reference sequence). This CDR3 is CASSQDSSMPQHF. CDR3 sequence (DNA): TGTGCCAGCAGCCAAGATAGCTCTATGCCCCAGCATTTT.

The chain couples TRBV20-1 to TRBJ2-7; 8 bases align to TRBD2. This CDR3 spans 14 amino acids. The J segment lost 2 bases and the V segment lost 6 bases, leaving 9 bases of the junction unmatched. The germline gives CDR1 DFQATT, CDR2 SNEGSKA (reference sequence). This chain's CDR3 is CSALRAGGPYEQYF. CDR3 bases: TGCAGTGCCTTACGGGCGGGGGGTCCCTACGAGCAGTACTTC.

This clonotype was recorded a few times. The chain has TRBV29-1 and TRBJ2-1; possible D gene TRBD2, 6 bases. CDR1 SQVTM and CDR2 ANQGSEA come from the germline V gene. V gave up 1 base and J gave up 6 bases, with 10 bases separating them. The CDR3 has 13 residues. CDR3 nucleotides: TGCAGCGTTGAAGCGGGAGAGGGCAATGAGCAGTTCTTC. It yields the protein CSVEAGEGNEQFF.

The rearrangement joins TRBV12-3 or TRBV12-4 to TRBJ1-5; 10 bases are shared with TRBD1. The CDR3 covers 15 residues. Unmatched junction bases numbered 5, after V lost 6 bases and J lost 3 bases. The CDR3 loop is CASSSGQGLNQPQHF. The CDR3 DNA is TGTGCCAGCAGCTCGGGACAGGGGCTCAATCAGCCCCAGCATTTT.

This clonotype was counted a few times. The chain recombines TRBV7-8 with TRBJ2-3; 8 positions match TRBD2. This CDR3 is built from 16 residues. Per the germline V gene, CDR1 is SGHVS and CDR2 is FQNEAQ. V dropped 3 bases and J dropped 0; count of bases not matched to a gene: 5. CDR3 protein: CASSFRTSTSTDTQYF. In DNA, the CDR3 is TGTGCCAGCAGCTTTAGGACTAGCACTAGCACAGATACGCAGTATTTT. The full variable domain, its missing parts supplied by reference TRBV7-8 and TRBJ2-3, is GAGVSQSPRYKVAKRGQDVALRCDPISGHVSLFWYQQALGQGPEFLTYFQNEAQLDKSGLPSDRFFAERPEGSVSTLKIQRTQQEDSAVYLCASSFRTSTSTDTQYFGPGTRLTVL.

The V call is TRBV12-3 or TRBV12-4, the J call TRBJ1-5, with D unresolved. Trimming pared 3 bases from V and 5 bases from J, leaving 8 bases between. The CDR3 length is 13 residues. As DNA, the CDR3 is TGTGCCAGCAGTTTTATGGAGGATCAGCCCCAGCATTTT. Residues: CASSFMEDQPQHF.

The chain couples TRBV18 to TRBJ2-1; 12 nucleotides agree with TRBD2. The CDR3 runs 16 residues. The J segment lost 7 bases and the V segment lost 0 bases, leaving 4 bases of the junction unmatched. The germline CDR1 and CDR2 sequences are KGHSH and LQKENI. CDR3 in amino acids: CASSPPTGLAGNEQFF. CDR3 coding DNA: TGTGCCAGCTCACCACCGACAGGACTAGCGGGAAATGAGCAGTTCTTC.

The V and J genes are TRBV20-1 and TRBJ2-1; TRBD2 might be the D (6 bases). V shed 7 bases and J shed 5 bases, with 12 bases lying between them. Germline loops: CDR1 DFQATT, CDR2 SNEGSKA (reference sequence). The CDR3 sequence is 12 residues long. DNA of the CDR3: TGCAGTGTGCCGCCTAGCGACAATGAGCAGTTCTTC. This encodes CSVPPSDNEQFF.

The chain carries TRBV6-5 and TRBJ2-3, with D perhaps TRBD2 (6 bases). Trimming pared 7 bases from V and 3 bases from J, leaving 17 bases between. Germline lookup yields CDR1 MNHEY and CDR2 SVGAGI. CDR3 length: 15 residues. The CDR3 protein is CASTTSGSPTDTQYF. The DNA for the CDR3 is TGTGCCAGCACCACCTCCGGGAGCCCGACAGATACGCAGTATTTT.

This clonotype was counted a few times. The rearrangement joins TRBV7-3 to TRBJ2-3; 9 nucleotides line up with TRBD1. This CDR3 is 16 amino acids long. Losses at the gene ends were 4 bases for V and 5 bases for J; bases not matched to a gene: 10. Germline values: CDR1 SGHTA, CDR2 FQGTGA. This CDR3 reads CASSWGQGIGGDTQYF. The CDR3 bases are TGTGCCAGCAGCTGGGGACAGGGAATAGGTGGAGATACGCAGTATTTT.

This clonotype has more than one count but fewer than ten. The chain is built from TRBV9 and TRBJ2-3; D might be TRBD1 or TRBD2, each matching 5 bases. V was clipped by 4 bases and J by 3 bases, with 12 bases between them. The CDR3 is made up of 14 amino acids. CDR1 and CDR2 from the germline V gene are SGDLS and YYNGEE. The CDR3 sequence is CASSPGRGTDTQYF. CDR3 nucleotides: TGTGCCAGCAGCCCGGGACGCGGGACAGATACGCAGTATTTT.

This clonotype was seen only a few times. The chain employs TRBV7-3 and TRBJ2-3; D might be TRBD1 (6 bases). Trimming shortened V by 4 bases and J by 5 bases, and 13 bases separated the two germline ends. Germline-derived CDR1 and CDR2 are SGHTA and FQGTGA. The CDR3 runs 14 residues. CDR3 sequence: CASSSHPTGDTQYF. CDR3 DNA: TGTGCCAGCAGCTCCCACCCGACAGGAGATACGCAGTATTTT. The variable domain in full, completed from reference TRBV7-3 and TRBJ2-3, reads GAGVSQTPSNKVTEKGKYVELRCDPISGHTALYWYRQSLGQGPEFLIYFQGTGAADDSGLPNDRFFAVRPEGSVSTLKIQRTERGDSAVYLCASSSHPTGDTQYFGPGTRLTVL.

The V gene is TRBV7-2, the J gene TRBJ1-2, with D tentatively TRBD1 (6 bases). V was clipped by 0 bases and J by 3 bases, with 14 bases between them. CDR1 is SGHTA and CDR2 is FQGNSA in the germline V gene. The CDR3 spans 16 residues. This CDR3 is CASSLATGSPDYGYTF. The CDR3 nucleotides read TGTGCCAGCAGCTTAGCAACAGGGTCGCCGGACTATGGCTACACCTTC.

The chain recombines TRBV27 with TRBJ1-1; TRBD1 is a possible D gene (5 bases). V gave up 6 bases and J gave up 5 bases, with 16 bases separating them. The CDR3 sequence is 14 residues long. Germline CDR1 and CDR2: MNHEY and SMNVEV (reference sequence). CDR3 sequence: CASSVVGGDTEAFF. For the CDR3, the DNA is TGTGCCAGCAGCGTTGTGGGGGGAGATACTGAAGCTTTCTTT.